These 11 T cell receptor beta chains originate from one sample sequenced in a study of blood T cell repertoires in COVID-19. Sequencing used immunoSEQ multiplex PCR; TCRdb keeps in-frame clones, though not all of them. The table has about 110,000 clones, around 83% seen once. Sequenced sample: peripheral blood. The receptors were sampled from an elderly woman with acute or convalescent COVID-19.

The chain recombines TRBV7-9 with TRBJ2-1; D remains ambiguous. Germline V gives CDR1 SEHNR, CDR2 FQNEAQ (reference sequence). There are 16 residues in the CDR3. Trimming cost V 4 bases and J 3 bases, with 16 bases left between them. The CDR3 spells CASSSPRSSNYNEQFF. The DNA for the CDR3 is TGTGCCAGCAGCTCCCCCCGGAGTAGTAACTACAATGAGCAGTTCTTC.

This clone was observed once. The chain employs TRBV11-2 and TRBJ1-1; no clear D gene. Trimming cost V 4 bases and J 0 bases, with 9 bases left between them. Germline V gives CDR1 SGHAT, CDR2 FQNNGV. This CDR3 is 14 amino acids long. This chain's CDR3 is CASSSQQMNTEAFF. The CDR3 DNA sequence: TGTGCCAGCAGCTCCCAACAGATGAACACTGAAGCTTTCTTT. Complete variable domain (other parts from reference TRBV11-2 and TRBJ1-1): EAGVAQSPRYKIIEKRQSVAFWCNPISGHATLYWYQQILGQGPKLLIQFQNNGVVDDSQLPKDRFSAERLKGVDSTLKIQPAKLEDSAVYLCASSSQQMNTEAFFGQGTRLTVV.

The V and J genes are TRBV4-2 and TRBJ2-1; 10 bases are shared with TRBD2. There are 17 residues in the CDR3. The trim removed 0 bases at V and 4 bases at J, leaving 6 bases unmatched. The germline CDR1 and CDR2 sequences are LGHNA and YNFKEQ. The CDR3 loop is CASSQEPSGRGYNEQFF. The DNA of the CDR3 is TGTGCCAGCAGCCAAGAACCGAGCGGGAGGGGGTACAATGAGCAGTTCTTC.

This chain uses TRBV7-2 with TRBJ2-3; D might be TRBD2 (5 bases). CDR3 length: 12 amino acids. V shed 8 bases and J shed 3 bases, with 9 bases lying between them. The germline V gene encodes CDR1 SGHTA and CDR2 FQGNSA. CDR3 loop: CASRGWTDTQYF. The CDR3 nucleotides read TGTGCCAGCCGAGGGTGGACAGATACGCAGTATTTT.

This clone was recorded a few times. This chain connects TRBV7-2 to TRBJ2-5, with D hard to call. The length of the CDR3 is 14 residues. The germline V and J ends were trimmed by 1 base and 2 bases, with 8 bases remaining between them. Germline V gene lookup returns CDR1 SGHTA and CDR2 FQGNSA. The CDR3 coding sequence is TGTGCCAGCAGCTTAGTGGCACGACAAGAGACCCAGTACTTC. It is translated as CASSLVARQETQYF.

This chain links TRBV24-1 with TRBJ1-5; D gene unclear. CDR3 length equals 13 residues. Trimming left V 5 bases short and J 7 bases short, with 11 bases between. CDR1 KGHDR and CDR2 SFDVKD come from the germline V gene. The DNA of the CDR3 is TGTGCCACCAGTGTCAGTGGAGGACAGCCCCAGCATTTT. This translates into CATSVSGGQPQHF.

V and J are TRBV20-1 and TRBJ2-3; D remains unclear. The V and J ends lost 6 bases and 6 bases respectively, with 7 bases between them. Germline V gene lookup returns CDR1 DFQATT and CDR2 SNEGSKA (reference sequence). The CDR3 loop spans 10 amino acids. The CDR3 coding sequence is TGCAGTGCCAAATCCGATACGCAGTATTTT. It encodes CSAKSDTQYF.

This clone rates as large (0.1 to 1%). The chain links TRBV28 to TRBJ1-3; D remains ambiguous. This CDR3 has 14 residues. The V end lost 5 bases, the J end lost 1 base, and 9 bases lay between the germline ends. The germline V gene has CDR1 MDHEN and CDR2 SYDVKM. CDR3 sequence: CASSTEKSGNTIYF. The CDR3 nucleotides read TGTGCCAGCAGTACAGAAAAGTCTGGAAACACCATATATTTT.

This clone came up once. The V and J genes are TRBV11-1 and TRBJ1-1; the match to TRBD1 covers 10 bases. The CDR3 runs to 14 residues. Germline assignment: CDR1 SGHAT and CDR2 FQDESV (reference sequence). J gave up 3 bases and V 5 bases, and 3 bases lay outside the gene matches. The DNA for the CDR3 is TGTGCCAGCAGCCCGGGGACAGGGGACACTGAAGCTTTCTTT. Residues: CASSPGTGDTEAFF.

The CDR3 loop reads CASSINGGQGETQYF. CDR3 nucleotide sequence: TGTGCCAGCAGTATAAACGGCGGACAGGGCGAGACCCAGTACTTC. V is TRBV2 and J is TRBJ2-5, with TRBD1 matching over 8 bases. This CDR3 region has 15 residues. Unmatched junction bases numbered 10, after V lost 5 bases and J lost 5 bases. Germline V gives CDR1 SNHLY, CDR2 FYNNEI.

In its sample, this clone was seen once. For the CDR3, the DNA is TGTGCCAGCAGCTCTAGACTAGGGAATCTGTTCTTC. Amino acid sequence: CASSSRLGNLFF. V is TRBV11-2 and J is TRBJ2-1; tentative D call: TRBD2 (6 bases). CDR1 and CDR2 from the germline V gene are SGHAT and FQNNGV. The CDR3 runs to 12 residues. Trimming took 4 bases from V and 15 from J, leaving 16 bases between them. Complete variable domain (other parts from reference TRBV11-2 and TRBJ2-1): EAGVAQSPRYKIIEKRQSVAFWCNPISGHATLYWYQQILGQGPKLLIQFQNNGVVDDSQLPKDRFSAERLKGVDSTLKIQPAKLEDSAVYLCASSSRLGNLFFGPGTRLTVL.